The T cell receptor beta chain under discussion was sequenced for a study of cytomegalovirus exposure and HLA in healthy donors. Whole-study context: About 80 million unique TCR sequences came from HLA-typed donors in an early release. Points from the study as a whole: In the analysis, some V segments, TRBV6-2 and TRBV6-3 included, were excluded as indistinguishable.

The PCR used 60 Vbeta and 13 Jbeta primers. Clones were sequenced by immunoSEQ multiplex PCR, and TCRdb holds only the in-frame ones, with some missing. Here the sample spans roughly 80,000 clones, roughly 79% being singletons. A note on this clone: The antigen is undetermined.

CDR1 is SGDLS, CDR2 YYNGEE, per germline. CDR3 size: 15 residues. Between the trimmed V and J ends, which lost 2 bases and 1 base, there was a span of 12 bases. The receptor comes from a woman aged 25 to 39 in good health and CMV-seronegative. Sequencing used PBMCs. The genes are TRBV9 and TRBJ1-1, with D unclear. The CDR3 reads CASSVTPGGNTEAFF. CDR3 in DNA: TGTGCCAGCAGCGTGACCCCGGGTGGGAACACTGAAGCTTTCTTT.